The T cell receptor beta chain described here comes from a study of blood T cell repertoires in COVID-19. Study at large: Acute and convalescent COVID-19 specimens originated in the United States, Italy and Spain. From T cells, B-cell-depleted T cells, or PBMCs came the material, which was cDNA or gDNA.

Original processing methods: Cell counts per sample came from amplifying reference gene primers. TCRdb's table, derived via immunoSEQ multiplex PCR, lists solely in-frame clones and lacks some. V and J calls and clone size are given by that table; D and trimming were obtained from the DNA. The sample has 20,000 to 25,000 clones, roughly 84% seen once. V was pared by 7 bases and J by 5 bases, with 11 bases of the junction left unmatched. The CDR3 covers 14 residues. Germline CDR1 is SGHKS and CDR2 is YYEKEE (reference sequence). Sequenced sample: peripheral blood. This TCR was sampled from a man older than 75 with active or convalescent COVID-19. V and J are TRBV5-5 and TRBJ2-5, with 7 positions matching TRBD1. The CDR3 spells CASGRDSPRETQYF. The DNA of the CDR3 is TGTGCCAGCGGAAGGGACAGCCCTCGGGAGACCCAGTACTTC.